Below, 4 T cell receptor beta chains from the same sample are listed, as sequenced in a study of patients and donors after allogeneic stem cell transplantation. TCRdb re-derived calls from the RT-PCR reads in MiXCR, one entry per CDR3 protein. Of more than 850,000 distinct CDR3 sequences listed, approximately 18% are singletons. The sample comprised blood, either unsorted or a sorted T cell fraction (not recorded which). The receptors were sampled from a human donor who was either an allogeneic HSCT recipient or a stem cell or donor lymphocyte infusion donor (not recorded which). It is not recorded whose cells these are; they may come from a transplant donor.

V gene TRBV20-1 combines with J gene TRBJ2-3, with unresolved D. The CDR3 sequence is 12 residues long. V lost 3 bases, J lost 3 bases, and 7 bases lay in between. Per the germline V gene, CDR1 is DFQATT and CDR2 is SNEGSKA (reference sequence). For the CDR3, the DNA is TGCAGTGCTAGTACGTTGACAGATACGCAGTATTTT. Translated: CSASTLTDTQYF.

The rearrangement links TRBV29-1 to TRBJ2-4; D unclear. CDR1 is SQVTM and CDR2 is ANQGSEA in the germline V gene. The CDR3 runs to 15 residues. V was cut by 7 bases and J by 8 bases, with 24 bases left in between. CDR3 sequence (DNA): TGCAGCGCCGCGGACCTCCAAGAGGCCTTTTACATTCAGTACTTC. Translated, it gives CSAADLQEAFYIQYF.

J is TRBJ2-2 and V is TRBV29-1; D perhaps matches TRBD1 (5 bases). In germline, CDR1 is SQVTM, CDR2 ANQGSEA. Deletions cut 8 bases from V and 2 bases from J, with 12 bases between. The CDR3 sequence is 13 residues long. DNA of the CDR3: TGCAGCTTCCGACAGCTAAACACCGGGGAGCTGTTTTTT. Protein: CSFRQLNTGELFF.

V usage is TRBV7-9 and J usage is TRBJ2-7; D gene ambiguous. The CDR3 is made up of 10 amino acids. V was cut by 7 bases and J by 4 bases, with 5 bases left in between. Germline V gene data show CDR1 as SEHNR and CDR2 as FQNEAQ (reference sequence). This CDR3 is CASTKYEQYF. CDR3 in DNA: TGTGCCAGCACCAAATACGAGCAGTACTTC.